The T cell receptor (beta chain) under discussion was sequenced for a study of vaccination effects on CD4 cells after COVID-19. Study details: Sampling occurred a median 72 days post second dose, range 14 to 241. Supplemented with around 9.8 IU/ml IL-2 and 10 ug/ml peptides, two million PBMC per well were kept in culture.

Comment on this clone: What it binds is unknown.

Study-wide results and caveats: Late after vaccination, infection- and vaccine-induced clones showed marked clonal contraction. After vaccination of healthy people, only 1 of 255 vaccine-induced clones cross-reacted with common cold coronaviruses.

Investigators separated out CD4+ T cells once 10 days of culture had passed. Each person got two doses of an mRNA SARS-CoV-2 vaccine, BNT162b2 or mRNA-1273. TCRdb's copy holds only in-frame clones and misses some; the assay was immunoSEQ multiplex PCR. The table records 45,000 or so clones, roughly 72% of them present only once. The V gene end was trimmed by 1 base and the J gene end by 0 bases; junction bases not matched to a gene: 1. From germline, CDR1 is SNHLY and CDR2 FYNNEI. This CDR3 spans 17 amino acids. Sequenced here: CD4+ T cells from PBMCs cultured without peptide, sampled after COVID-19 vaccination. This TCR came from a human donor who received a COVID-19 vaccine. The chain is built from TRBV2 and TRBJ2-6; 9 bases are a match to TRBD2. This chain's CDR3 is CASSEVSGGSGANVLTF. The CDR3 coding sequence is TGTGCCAGCAGTGAAGTTAGCGGGGGCTCTGGGGCCAACGTCCTGACTTTC.